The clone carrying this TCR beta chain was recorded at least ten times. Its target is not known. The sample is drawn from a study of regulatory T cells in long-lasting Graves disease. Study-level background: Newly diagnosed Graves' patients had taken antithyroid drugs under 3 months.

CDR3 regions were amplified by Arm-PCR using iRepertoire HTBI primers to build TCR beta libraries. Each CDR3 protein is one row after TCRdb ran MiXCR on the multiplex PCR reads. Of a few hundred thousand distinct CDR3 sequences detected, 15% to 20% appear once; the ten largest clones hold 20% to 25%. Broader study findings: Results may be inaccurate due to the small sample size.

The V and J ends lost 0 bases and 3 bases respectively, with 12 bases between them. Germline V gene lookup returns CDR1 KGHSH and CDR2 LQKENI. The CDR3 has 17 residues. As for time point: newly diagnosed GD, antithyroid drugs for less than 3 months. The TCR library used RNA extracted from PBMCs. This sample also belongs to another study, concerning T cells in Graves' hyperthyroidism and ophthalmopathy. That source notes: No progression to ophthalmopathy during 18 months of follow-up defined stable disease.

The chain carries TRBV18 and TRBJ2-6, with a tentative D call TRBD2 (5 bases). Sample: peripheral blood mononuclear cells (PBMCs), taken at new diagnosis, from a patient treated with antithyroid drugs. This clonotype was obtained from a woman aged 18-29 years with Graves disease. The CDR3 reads CASSPPEGRDGANVLTF. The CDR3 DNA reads TGTGCCAGCTCACCACCGGAAGGTCGGGATGGGGCCAACGTCCTGACTTTC.